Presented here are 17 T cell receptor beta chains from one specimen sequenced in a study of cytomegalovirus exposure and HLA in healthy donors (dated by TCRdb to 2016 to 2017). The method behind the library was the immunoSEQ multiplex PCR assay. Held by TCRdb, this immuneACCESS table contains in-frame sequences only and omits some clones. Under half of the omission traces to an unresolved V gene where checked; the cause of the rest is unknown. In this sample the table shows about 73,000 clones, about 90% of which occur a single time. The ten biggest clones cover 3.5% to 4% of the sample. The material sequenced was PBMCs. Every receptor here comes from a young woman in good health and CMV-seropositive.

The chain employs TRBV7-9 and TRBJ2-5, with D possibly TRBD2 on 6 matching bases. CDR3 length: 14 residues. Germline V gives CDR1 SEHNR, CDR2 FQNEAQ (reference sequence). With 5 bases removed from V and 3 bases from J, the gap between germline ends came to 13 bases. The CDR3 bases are TGTGCCAGCAGCCCCGGGACTGGAAAAGAGACCCAGTACTTC. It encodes CASSPGTGKETQYF.

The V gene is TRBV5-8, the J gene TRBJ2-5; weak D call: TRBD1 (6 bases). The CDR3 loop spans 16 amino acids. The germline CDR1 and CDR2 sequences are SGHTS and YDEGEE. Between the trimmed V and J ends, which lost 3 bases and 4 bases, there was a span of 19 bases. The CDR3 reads CASSSRDRWGRETQYF. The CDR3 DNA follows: TGTGCCAGCAGCTCTCGAGACAGGTGGGGGAGAGAGACCCAGTACTTC.

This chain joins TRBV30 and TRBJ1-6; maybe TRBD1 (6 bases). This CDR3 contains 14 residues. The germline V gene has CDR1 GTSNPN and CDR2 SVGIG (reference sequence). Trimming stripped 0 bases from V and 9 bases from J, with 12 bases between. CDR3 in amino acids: CAWSVRQGSSPLHF. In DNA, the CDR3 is TGTGCCTGGAGTGTACGTCAGGGGAGTTCACCCCTCCACTTT.

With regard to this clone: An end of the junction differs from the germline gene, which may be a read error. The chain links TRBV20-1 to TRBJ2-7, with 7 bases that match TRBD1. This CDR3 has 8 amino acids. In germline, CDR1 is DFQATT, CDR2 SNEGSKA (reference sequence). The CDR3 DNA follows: TGCAGTGCCCAGGGGGAACTTTTC. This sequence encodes CSAQGELF.

CDR3 region: CASSSLGQVLSYEQYF. In DNA, the CDR3 is TGTGCCAGCAGTTCCCTGGGACAGGTCCTCTCCTACGAGCAGTACTTC. The chain joins TRBV28 to TRBJ2-7, with TRBD1 identical over 8 bases. The germline V gene has CDR1 MDHEN and CDR2 SYDVKM. The CDR3 contains 16 residues. V was pared by 4 bases and J by 0 bases, with 8 bases of the junction left unmatched.

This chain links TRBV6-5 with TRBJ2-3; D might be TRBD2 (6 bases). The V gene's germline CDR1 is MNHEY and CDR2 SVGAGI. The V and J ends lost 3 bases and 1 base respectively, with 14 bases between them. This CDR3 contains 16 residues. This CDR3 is CASSYRPGEGTDTQYF. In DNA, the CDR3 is TGTGCCAGCAGTTATAGGCCCGGGGAGGGCACAGATACGCAGTATTTT.

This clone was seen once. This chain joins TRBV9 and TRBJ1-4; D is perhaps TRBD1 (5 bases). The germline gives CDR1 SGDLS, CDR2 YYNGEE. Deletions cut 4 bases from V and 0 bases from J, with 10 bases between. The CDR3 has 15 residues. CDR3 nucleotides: TGTGCCAGCAGCCCCTCAGGGACAACTAATGAAAAACTGTTTTTT. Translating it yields CASSPSGTTNEKLFF.

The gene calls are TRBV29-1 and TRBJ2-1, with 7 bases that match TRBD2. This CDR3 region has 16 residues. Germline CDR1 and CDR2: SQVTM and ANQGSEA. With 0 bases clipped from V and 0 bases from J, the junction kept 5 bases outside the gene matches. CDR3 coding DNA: TGCAGCGTTGAAGACGTTACTAGCGCCTCCTACAATGAGCAGTTCTTC. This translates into CSVEDVTSASYNEQFF.

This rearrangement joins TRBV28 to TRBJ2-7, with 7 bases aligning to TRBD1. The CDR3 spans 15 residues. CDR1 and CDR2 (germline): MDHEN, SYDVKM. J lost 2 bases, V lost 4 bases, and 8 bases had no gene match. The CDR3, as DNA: TGTGCCAGCAGTTCCCGGGACAGCTACGCCTACGAGCAGTACTTC. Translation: CASSSRDSYAYEQYF.

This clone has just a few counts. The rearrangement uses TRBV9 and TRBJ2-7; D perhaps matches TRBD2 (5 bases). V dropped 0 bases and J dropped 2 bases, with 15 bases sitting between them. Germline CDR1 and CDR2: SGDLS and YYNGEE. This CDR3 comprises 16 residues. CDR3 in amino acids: CASSVGLRELTYEQYF. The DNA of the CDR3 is TGTGCCAGCAGCGTAGGTCTGAGGGAGCTCACCTACGAGCAGTACTTC.

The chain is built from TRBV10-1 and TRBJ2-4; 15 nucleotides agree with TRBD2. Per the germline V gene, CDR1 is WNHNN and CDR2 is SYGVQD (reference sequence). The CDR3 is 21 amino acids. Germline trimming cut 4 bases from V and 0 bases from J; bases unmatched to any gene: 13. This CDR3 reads CASSVVVGTSGRPIAKNIQYF. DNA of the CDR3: TGCGCCAGCAGTGTAGTGGTTGGGACTAGCGGGAGGCCGATAGCCAAAAACATTCAGTACTTC.

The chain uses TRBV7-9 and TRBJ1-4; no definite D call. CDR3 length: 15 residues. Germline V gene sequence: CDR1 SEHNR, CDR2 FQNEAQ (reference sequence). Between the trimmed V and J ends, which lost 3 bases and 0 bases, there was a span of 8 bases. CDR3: CASSFDGATNEKLFF. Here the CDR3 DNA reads TGTGCCAGCAGCTTTGACGGAGCAACTAATGAAAAACTGTTTTTT.

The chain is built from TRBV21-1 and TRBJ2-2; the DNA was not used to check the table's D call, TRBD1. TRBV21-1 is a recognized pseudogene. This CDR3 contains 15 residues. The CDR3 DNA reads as TGTGCCAGCAGAAACACAGGGGTTTACACCGGGGAGCTGTTTTTT. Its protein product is CASRNTGVYTGELFF.

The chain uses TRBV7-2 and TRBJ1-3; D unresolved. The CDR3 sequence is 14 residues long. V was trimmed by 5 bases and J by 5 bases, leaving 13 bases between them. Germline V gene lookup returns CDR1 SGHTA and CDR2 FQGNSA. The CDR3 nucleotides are TGTGCCAGCAGCCCCTCAACACATAGAAACACCATATATTTT. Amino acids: CASSPSTHRNTIYF.

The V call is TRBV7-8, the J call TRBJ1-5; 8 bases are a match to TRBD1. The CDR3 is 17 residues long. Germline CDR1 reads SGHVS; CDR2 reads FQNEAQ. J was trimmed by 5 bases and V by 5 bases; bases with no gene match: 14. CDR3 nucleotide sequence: TGTGCCAGCAGCAGCCAAGCTTATGCAGGGGGCGATCAGCCCCAGCATTTT. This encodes CASSSQAYAGGDQPQHF.

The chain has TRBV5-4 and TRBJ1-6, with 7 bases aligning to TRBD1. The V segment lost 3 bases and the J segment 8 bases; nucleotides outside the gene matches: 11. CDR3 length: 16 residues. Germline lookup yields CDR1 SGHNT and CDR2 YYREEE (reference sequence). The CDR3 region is CASSSRQGIGHSPLHF. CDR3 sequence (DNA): TGTGCCAGCAGCTCCCGACAGGGCATAGGCCATTCACCCCTCCACTTT.

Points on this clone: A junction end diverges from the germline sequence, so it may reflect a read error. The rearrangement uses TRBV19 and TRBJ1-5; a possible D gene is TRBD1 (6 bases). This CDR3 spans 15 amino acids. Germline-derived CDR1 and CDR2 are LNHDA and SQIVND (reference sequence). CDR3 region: CASSIVRDNNRPQHF. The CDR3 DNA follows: TGTGCCAGTAGTATTGTCCGGGACAATAATCGGCCCCAGCATTTT.